This TCR beta chain came from a study of T cells expressing NK-cell markers. Study-wide background: Source material for TCR beta repertoires consisted of sorted CD3+CD56+NKG2C+, CD3+CD56+NKG2C- and CD3+CD56-NKG2C+ T cells. The eight sequenced donors comprised seven who were HCMV-seropositive and one who was seronegative.

No DNA is given; TCRdb re-called the 5' RACE reads and lists each CDR3 protein once. The sample holds about 260,000 distinct CDR3 sequences. The sequence was obtained from a woman between 18 and 69 years old in good health. Sequences were obtained from blood T cells: a sorted CD56 or NKG2C T cell subset, CD4+ or CD8+ T cells, or bulk PBMC T cells (not recorded which).

The CDR3 sequence is CASSAGTGVTEAFF. This chain uses TRBV9 with TRBJ1-1; without DNA, the TCRdb call of TRBD1 cannot be checked. Per germline, CDR1 SGDLS and CDR2 YYNGEE. CDR3 length: 14 amino acids. The full variable domain, in which reference TRBV9 and TRBJ1-1 provide the parts outside the CDR3, is DSGVTQTPKHLITATGQRVTLRCSPRSGDLSVYWYQQSLDQGLQFLIQYYNGEERAKGNILERFSAQQFPDLHSELNLSSLELGDSALYFCASSAGTGVTEAFFGQGTRLTVV.